The 26 T cell receptor beta chains given below trace back to one sample, sequenced in a study of blood T cell repertoires in COVID-19. The protocol was immunoSEQ multiplex PCR, while the TCRdb copy is restricted to in-frame clones and leaves out a portion. Of approximately 180,000 clones in the sample, more than 75% were seen once. Material: peripheral blood. These receptors originate from a middle-aged man with active or convalescent COVID-19.

The chain links TRBV4-1 to TRBJ1-2; 7 bases line up with TRBD1. The CDR3 has 18 amino acids. Per germline, CDR1 MGHRA and CDR2 YSYEKL. After removal of 3 bases from V and 3 bases from J, the junction contained 16 bases not matched to a gene. CDR3 sequence: CASSHTPGGTARYYGYTF. As DNA, the CDR3 is TGCGCCAGCAGCCACACCCCGGGGGGGACAGCAAGATACTATGGCTACACCTTC.

This chain connects TRBV27 to TRBJ1-1, with TRBD1 matching over 8 bases. The CDR3 sequence is 21 residues long. V trimming: 3 bases; J trimming: 5 bases; junction bases outside the gene matches: 26. The germline CDR1 and CDR2 sequences are MNHEY and SMNVEV (reference sequence). CDR3 coding DNA: TGTGCCAGCAGTTTGTGGATCCCTGCGATAGGCTCCACGACAGGGGTGACTGAAGCTTTCTTT. Translating gives CASSLWIPAIGSTTGVTEAFF.

The genes are TRBV30 and TRBJ2-3; 8 bases agree with TRBD2. V lost 2 bases and J lost 1; bases outside the gene matches: 2. In germline, CDR1 is GTSNPN, CDR2 SVGIG (reference sequence). CDR3 size: 14 residues. CDR3 DNA: TGTGCCTGGAGTCGTAGCGGGGGCACAGATACGCAGTATTTT. Protein sequence: CAWSRSGGTDTQYF.

The rearrangement uses TRBV2 and TRBJ2-1; possibly TRBD2 for D (5 bases). The V end lost 10 bases, the J end lost 4 bases, and 17 bases lay between the germline ends. CDR1 SNHLY and CDR2 FYNNEI come from the germline V gene. The CDR3 runs to 14 residues. CDR3 in amino acids: CATKRISGYNEQFF. Here the CDR3 DNA reads TGTGCCACCAAACGGATAAGCGGTTACAATGAGCAGTTCTTC. The full variable domain, rest sourced from reference TRBV2 and TRBJ2-1, is EPEVTQTPSHQVTQMGQEVILRCVPISNHLYFYWYRQILGQKVEFLVSFYNNEISEKSEIFDDQFSVERPDGSNFTLKIRSTKLEDSAMYFCATKRISGYNEQFFGPGTRLTVL.

The chain carries TRBV14 and TRBJ2-7; D possibly corresponds to TRBD2 (5 bases). Deletions cut 0 bases from V and 7 bases from J, with 10 bases between. The CDR3 runs to 13 residues. CDR1 is SGHDN, CDR2 FVKESK, per germline. In nucleotides, the CDR3 is TGTGCCAGCAGCCAAGATGCCCGAGGGGAGCAGTACTTC. Translating gives CASSQDARGEQYF.

The V gene is TRBV7-8, the J gene TRBJ2-7; maybe TRBD2 (6 bases). The CDR3 extends over 15 amino acids. Trimming pared 5 bases from V and 0 bases from J, leaving 14 bases between. CDR1 is SGHVS and CDR2 is FQNEAQ in the germline V gene. The CDR3 protein is CASSGWGVHSYEQYF. The CDR3 nucleotides read TGTGCCAGCAGCGGTTGGGGGGTCCACTCCTACGAGCAGTACTTC.

The V and J genes are TRBV2 and TRBJ1-2, with D possibly TRBD1 on 5 matching bases. The CDR3 consists of 13 residues. Germline-derived CDR1 and CDR2 are SNHLY and FYNNEI. V was pared by 8 bases and J by 8 bases, with 18 bases between. The CDR3 spells CASSTGGVDGYTF. The CDR3 DNA reads TGTGCCAGCTCTACCGGGGGGGTGGACGGCTACACCTTC.

This clone occurred a few times. V and J are TRBV4-1 and TRBJ1-6; weak D call: TRBD1 (5 bases). Between the trimmed V and J ends, which lost 1 base and 10 bases, there was a span of 14 bases. Germline V CDR1 and CDR2: MGHRA, YSYEKL. The CDR3 consists of 15 residues. The CDR3 is CASSQGIREESPLHF. In DNA, the CDR3 is TGCGCCAGCAGCCAAGGTATCAGGGAAGAATCACCCCTCCACTTT.

This clone was observed a single time. The V call is TRBV6-6, the J call TRBJ1-1, with a weak D call TRBD1 (5 bases). This CDR3 region has 13 residues. Germline V gene lookup returns CDR1 MNHNY and CDR2 SVGAGI (reference sequence). The V end was cut by 7 bases, the J end by 0 bases, with 9 bases between. CDR3: CASMTAMNTEAFF. CDR3 coding DNA: TGTGCCAGCATGACAGCCATGAACACTGAAGCTTTCTTT.

The chain is built from TRBV4-1 and TRBJ2-5; no clear D. CDR1 is MGHRA, CDR2 YSYEKL, per germline. The V end was cut by 1 base, the J end by 0 bases, with 15 bases between. The CDR3 consists of 17 residues. The CDR3 coding sequence is TGCGCCAGCAGCCAAGGGAGAAGCCTCGCGGACCAAGAGACCCAGTACTTC. It translates to CASSQGRSLADQETQYF.

The chain recombines TRBV7-2 with TRBJ2-1; D might be TRBD2 (8 bases). Between the trimmed V and J ends, which lost 5 bases and 8 bases, there was a span of 28 bases. Germline V lookup: CDR1 SGHTA, CDR2 FQGNSA. This CDR3 spans 18 amino acids. CDR3 sequence reads: CASSPLVGREGAIYEQFF. The CDR3 coding sequence is TGTGCCAGCAGCCCCTTAGTGGGCCGGGAGGGGGCTATATATGAGCAGTTCTTC.

The rearrangement uses TRBV7-3 and TRBJ2-5; 8 bases match TRBD2. Germline-derived CDR1 and CDR2 are SGHTA and FQGTGA. The CDR3 spans 15 residues. J gave up 2 bases and V 5 bases, and 7 bases lay outside the gene matches. The CDR3 DNA sequence: TGTGCCAGCAGCGGCCAGCGGGGGCCTCAAGAGACCCAGTACTTC. Protein product: CASSGQRGPQETQYF.

The J gene is TRBJ2-1, the V gene TRBV5-5; perhaps TRBD1 as D (6 bases). CDR3 length: 16 residues. In germline, CDR1 is SGHKS, CDR2 YYEKEE (reference sequence). V lost 0 bases and J lost 1, with 11 bases in between. CDR3 protein: CASSLEGVGSYNEQFF. The CDR3 DNA follows: TGTGCCAGCAGCTTGGAGGGGGTTGGATCCTACAATGAGCAGTTCTTC.

The chain couples TRBV24-1 to TRBJ2-7; a weak D match, TRBD1 (6 bases). Germline V gene lookup returns CDR1 KGHDR and CDR2 SFDVKD. CDR3 size: 13 residues. V shed 6 bases and J shed 6 bases, with 14 bases lying between them. The CDR3 loop is CATSSGDFGEQYF. CDR3 nucleotides: TGTGCCACCAGTTCAGGGGATTTTGGCGAGCAGTACTTC.

This chain connects TRBV7-2 to TRBJ1-4; D gene ambiguous. The CDR3 length is 14 residues. Germline V gene data show CDR1 as SGHTA and CDR2 as FQGNSA. V was trimmed by 5 bases and J by 0 bases, leaving 7 bases between them. CDR3 DNA sequence: TGTGCCAGCAGCCTCCGGGCAACTAATGAAAAACTGTTTTTT. It translates to CASSLRATNEKLFF. The entire variable domain, with the rest obtained from reference TRBV7-2 and TRBJ1-4, is as follows: GAGVSQSPSNKVTEKGKDVELRCDPISGHTALYWYRQSLGQGLEFLIYFQGNSAPDKSGLPSDRFSAERTGGSVSTLTIQRTQQEDSAVYLCASSLRATNEKLFFGSGTQLSVL.

The V call is TRBV7-2, the J call TRBJ1-1; D is possibly TRBD1 (6 bases). Per the germline V gene, CDR1 is SGHTA and CDR2 is FQGNSA. This CDR3 region has 16 residues. V was shortened by 5 bases and J by 2 bases, with 18 bases between the two germline ends. As DNA, the CDR3 is TGTGCCAGCAGCACAAACACAGGGATAAGAAACACTGAAGCTTTCTTT. Translating it yields CASSTNTGIRNTEAFF.

In this sample, this clone turned up a few times. The chain has TRBV6-4 and TRBJ2-1; 7 bases map to TRBD2. The CDR3 extends over 15 amino acids. V was clipped by 3 bases and J by 7 bases; unmatched bases: 9. Germline values: CDR1 MRHNA, CDR2 SNTAGT. The CDR3 spells CASSEGFGGGNEQFF. The CDR3 DNA is TGTGCCAGCAGTGAAGGTTTTGGCGGGGGAAATGAGCAGTTCTTC.

This rearrangement joins TRBV5-1 to TRBJ2-7; 9 nucleotides match TRBD2. The CDR3 has 15 amino acids. The germline gives CDR1 SGHRS, CDR2 YFSETQ. V shed 4 bases, J shed 3 bases, and the junction held 8 bases outside the gene matches. CDR3 region: CASSPSSGAGYEQYF. CDR3 bases: TGCGCCAGCAGCCCATCTAGCGGGGCTGGCTACGAGCAGTACTTC.

The V call is TRBV7-2, the J call TRBJ1-1; perhaps TRBD1 as D (5 bases). This CDR3 has 16 residues. V was shortened by 5 bases and J by 3 bases, with 19 bases between the two germline ends. The germline V gene has CDR1 SGHTA and CDR2 FQGNSA. CDR3 in amino acids: CASSLSQVGLDTEAFF. CDR3 sequence (DNA): TGTGCCAGCAGCCTATCCCAGGTGGGGCTGGACACTGAAGCTTTCTTT.

V gene TRBV30 combines with J gene TRBJ2-7; D uncertain. In germline, CDR1 is GTSNPN, CDR2 SVGIG (reference sequence). The CDR3 contains 14 residues. The V end lost 0 bases, the J end lost 3 bases, and 12 bases lay between the germline ends. CDR3 nucleotides: TGTGCCTGGAGTGTCCTCTCGAGTGACTACGAGCAGTACTTC. Protein: CAWSVLSSDYEQYF.

There are a few counts of this clone. The chain recombines TRBV9 with TRBJ1-3, with a weak D call TRBD1 (6 bases). CDR1 and CDR2 from the germline V gene are SGDLS and YYNGEE. This CDR3 contains 14 residues. The V end was cut by 2 bases, the J end by 4 bases, with 10 bases between. CDR3 loop: CASSVFQGGNTIYF. CDR3 nucleotides: TGTGCCAGCAGCGTTTTTCAGGGGGGAAACACCATATATTTT.

The J gene is TRBJ1-1, the V gene TRBV28; a possible D gene is TRBD1 (5 bases). Germline V gene data show CDR1 as MDHEN and CDR2 as SYDVKM. V was pared by 8 bases and J by 5 bases, with 18 bases between. The CDR3 runs to 14 residues. CDR3 sequence reads: CASVFVGVPTEAFF. In DNA form, the CDR3 reads TGTGCCAGCGTGTTTGTAGGGGTCCCTACTGAAGCTTTCTTT.

J is TRBJ1-5 and V is TRBV27; 9 nucleotides line up with TRBD1. V lost 6 bases to trimming and J lost 4 bases; unmatched junction nucleotides: 7. Germline V gene lookup returns CDR1 MNHEY and CDR2 SMNVEV (reference sequence). The CDR3 spans 15 residues. The CDR3 spells CASRMGQGPNQPQHF. Written as DNA, the CDR3 is TGTGCCAGCAGGATGGGACAGGGACCGAATCAGCCCCAGCATTTT.

CDR3 DNA sequence: TGTGCCACCAGTGGCGCCGGGGAGCTGTTTTTT. This codes for CATSGAGELFF. V usage is TRBV24-1 and J usage is TRBJ2-2; D call uncertain. The germline gives CDR1 KGHDR, CDR2 SFDVKD. The CDR3 has 11 amino acids. V lost 5 bases and J lost 6, with 3 bases in between.

The V and J genes are TRBV7-9 and TRBJ2-2; tentative D call: TRBD1 (6 bases). The CDR3 has 16 amino acids. Trimming cost V 5 bases and J 2 bases, with 15 bases left between them. Per the germline V gene, CDR1 is SEHNR and CDR2 is FQNEAQ (reference sequence). The CDR3 sequence: CASSPFGQTNTGELFF. The CDR3 DNA reads as TGTGCCAGCAGCCCGTTCGGACAGACTAACACCGGGGAGCTGTTTTTT. Together with reference TRBV7-9 and TRBJ2-2, the CDR3 gives the full variable domain: DTGVSQNPRHKITKRGQNVTFRCDPISEHNRLYWYRQTLGQGPEFLTYFQNEAQLEKSRLLSDRFSAERPKGSFSTLEIQRTEQGDSAMYLCASSPFGQTNTGELFFGEGSRLTVL.

This chain uses TRBV6-5 with TRBJ2-3; a weak D match, TRBD2 (5 bases). V was pared by 10 bases and J by 3 bases, with 17 bases between. The CDR3 extends over 14 amino acids. CDR1 MNHEY and CDR2 SVGAGI come from the germline V gene. CDR3 bases: TGTGCCATTCCAGCCGCGCTAGCAACAGATACGCAGTATTTT. This sequence encodes CAIPAALATDTQYF.